Described below is a single T cell receptor beta chain sequence and its context. The antigen this receptor binds is unknown. Base qualities are not provided; no much larger clone lies one nucleotide away. The data were taken from a study of cytomegalovirus exposure and HLA in healthy donors (dated by TCRdb to 2016 to 2017). Regarding the research as a whole: An earlier analysis of more than 550 of the donors reported 276 Gb of sequence data and 95 million to 130 million unique TCR beta sequences obtained from 180 million or so T cells. High-throughput TCR immunosequencing, statistical association of individual TCRs with disease status, and machine learning were combined to predict cytomegalovirus infection status. An early release that covered roughly 600 HLA-typed donors contained approximately 300 gigabases of sequencing data and some 87 million unique TCR sequences. The number of typed donors differed by locus: about 620-630 for A, B, C, DRB1 and DQB1; some 540 for DQA1; fewer than 610 for DPA1; and around 490 for DPB1. All discovery cohort repertoires had been generated using a single sequencing platform. Across around 400 genotyped donors of the cohort, an average of roughly 250,000 unique TCR beta nucleotide sequences per donor were sequenced, and roughly a sixth of those sequences were non-productive. A later analysis re-analyzed previously published TCR beta repertoires from approximately 700 donors and added high-resolution HLA genotyping to study TCR occurrence patterns. The study aimed to test whether signatures of past pathogen exposure could be identified by cataloging public T cell receptors. The study profiled the T cell repertoires of under 700 subjects by immunosequencing and related them to cytomegalovirus serostatus. A later genetic analysis took genome-wide SNP genotypes for about 65% of the 666 donors and used that subset as a discovery cohort. Alongside the repertoire data, information on donor age, sex, ethnicity and CMV serostatus was compiled. In the later analysis, no new phenotypic data were used to find candidate immune exposures; instead, reliance was placed on TCR beta sequences and their occurrence across donors. An earlier analysis of 500 to 650 of the donors applied high-throughput TCR beta sequencing to assess whether each TCR beta V gene segment acted as functional or pseudogenic. About five DR-DQ haplotypes were treated as single units for association and clustering because of strong linkage in the cohort. Of the roughly 430 genotyped donors, 65% to 90% fell in the genetic ancestry cluster associated with self-reported Caucasian donors. HLA typing covered class I and class II loci at four-digit resolution. In addition to the first cohort of around 670 subjects, a separate validation cohort of approximately 130 different subjects was used.

Study-wide findings and limitations: Some IMGT-functional V segments, including TRBV6-2 and TRBV6-3, could not be distinguished by the 87-base-pair reads and were therefore excluded. Most TCR sequences were seen in very few donors, while some public TCRs were found in many individuals. A later analysis found that most CMV-associated TCR beta chains appeared HLA-restricted, with HLA associations seemingly driven largely by CMV exposure. In a later analysis, TCR association rates were found to vary across HLA loci, with the most associated TCRs seen for DRB1 alleles and the fewest for HLA-C alleles. This cohort had only TCR beta chains sequenced, and the lack of alpha or paired-chain data limited which features could be detected. In a later genetic analysis, fewer N-insertions in productive TCRs were reported among donors in an Asian-associated ancestry cluster than the approximately 710-donor mean. According to the authors, the approach could potentially be generalized to other disease states and immunological phenotypes. For the cohort, immune exposure information was limited to CMV serostatus. A later analysis reported that several top co-occurrence clusters appeared linked to parvovirus B19, influenza, CMV and Epstein-Barr virus. A total of 150 or so TCR beta chains were listed by the study as associated with cytomegalovirus. Broadly in line with IMGT annotations, most TCR beta V segments showed up in productive rearrangements about 87% or about 30% of the time in an earlier analysis of 587 of the donors. In vitro tests confirmed that a few of the cytomegalovirus-associated TCR beta chains recognize cytomegalovirus antigens. The sequencing pipeline was judged likely to have produced a cluster of highly shared sequence variants as a technical artifact. A later analysis found that HLA-associated TCR beta chains were more clonally expanded and had lower generation probabilities than equally common non-associated chains. Assigning TCR associations to individual alleles was difficult when HLA alleles, especially DR and DQ, strongly co-occurred. The earlier analysis of 587 of the donors excluded over 15 rarely observed V segments, including chromosome 9 orphons, because counts were too low. A further reported finding was that TCR beta sequences accurately predicted the HLA-A and HLA-B alleles for most subjects in the first cohort. Roughly uniform sequencing depth across donors was assumed in presence/absence analyses, although this assumption may not hold. HLA typing was unavailable for some donors at each locus, so association tests used only the typed subset. Cytomegalovirus status was reported to be diagnosed by the classifier with high specificity and sensitivity in both the original and validation cohorts. Correlated functional status among segregating V segments might be attributable to linkage disequilibrium, but an unknown experimental factor could not be ruled out. At a false discovery rate of 0.05, a later analysis linked under 20,000 TCR beta sequences to specific HLA alleles. A later genetic analysis associated a missense DCLRE1C variant with V-gene and J-gene trimming of TCR beta chains, and an independent cohort replicated the association.

Receptor libraries were prepared by the immunoSEQ multiplex PCR assay. A mixture of 60 forward primers for TCR Vbeta segments and 13 reverse primers for TCR Jbeta segments was used in the multiplex PCR. A multiplex PCR assay on genomic DNA amplified the CDR3 region of rearranged TCR beta genes. The Illumina HiSeq System was used to sequence the amplified TCR beta libraries as 87-base-pair reads. Under the source paper's analysis protocol: A later analysis counted approximately 76 million unique TCR beta chains across the 666 repertoires, and roughly 11 million of these chains were shared by at least two donors. A nearest-neighbor algorithm error-corrected the raw reads and collapsed the reads into unique sequences, merging closely related sequences to remove PCR and sequencing errors. To assign V, D and J gene segments, CDR3 sequences were aligned to IMGT reference sequences. Each retained sequence needed at least a six-nucleotide match to both a V gene segment and a J gene segment. A rearrangement counted as productive if the CDR3 had no stop codons and remained in frame with V and J, and every other rearrangement counted as non-productive. CDR3 was defined by IMGT convention, running from the second conserved V-encoded cysteine to the conserved J-encoded phenylalanine. The earlier analysis of about 500 of the donors excluded sequences that lacked an unambiguous match to a single V gene segment. An earlier analysis of just under 600 of the donors called V segments functional above 56.7% productive rearrangements and segregating when the between-donor standard deviation exceeded 5%. A statistical classification framework was developed to diagnose cytomegalovirus status using the catalog of TCR beta chain sequences. In a later analysis, V and J genes were assigned by comparing TCR nucleotide sequences against IMGT/GENE-DB human TR gene sequences. The TCRdist pipeline was used in a later analysis to assign CDR3 sequences and most-parsimonious VDJ recombination scenarios. In a later analysis, each TCR beta chain was defined by its CDR3 amino acid sequence together with its V-gene family, and reads lacking a unique V-gene family were excluded. In a later analysis, 500 to 650 highly shared, low-generation-probability nucleotide sequences were removed to address suspected cross-contamination and a sequencing artifact. A later analysis calculated a clonal expansion index for each public chain from normalized within-repertoire ranks of inferred template counts. In a later analysis, generation probabilities were computed using a VDJ recombination model fitted to out-of-frame rearrangements, and the results were checked against IGoR. In a later analysis, TCR-TCR, TCR-HLA and TCR-CMV co-occurrence was scored with hypergeometric tests, and a repertoire-size bias correction was applied to TCR pairs. A later analysis estimated false discovery rates by permuting HLA or CMV assignments 20 times. In a later analysis, co-occurring TCRs were grouped with DBSCAN, and TCRdist sequence similarity was added when clustering was performed within HLA-allele-positive subsets. Repertoires with fewer than 30,000 or more than 120,000 public chains were left out of co-occurrence clustering, as were a few repertoires with anomalous nucleotide sharing. In its TCRdb copy, this immuneACCESS table keeps in-frame sequences only and misses some clones. Where compared with another copy, unresolved V genes explain less than half of these, and the others have no known cause. That table supplies the V and J calls and clone size; D and trimming were determined from the DNA. This sample lists 75,000 to 100,000 clones; around 76% were detected once. The top ten constitute around 0.53% of the sample.

The cohort consisted of hundreds of healthy bone marrow donors. Cohort members were all nominally healthy when sampled, although unrecorded immune exposures were likely present. The donor was CMV seronegative and was included in the group of about 350 seronegative cohort members. A peripheral blood sample was collected from each donor, and TCR beta sequencing was performed on peripheral blood mononuclear cells. The Qiagen DNeasy Blood Extraction Kit was used to extract genomic DNA from the blood cell samples. CDR3 length: 16 amino acids, cysteine to phenylalanine. The sequence is cut down to CDR3 DNA, 48 bases in frame from base 1. For CDR1 and CDR2, the germline V gene lists WSHSY and SAAADI. V is cut by 4 bases and J by 6 bases, and the space between the germline ends is 21 bases.

This sequence was found in a man aged 25 to 40 in good health and CMV-seronegative. The chain uses TRBV10-2 and TRBJ1-2; the D gene is perhaps TRBD1, from 6 matching bases. The sample consisted of PBMCs. The CDR3 region: CASSAHDFRGVDGYTF. The base sequence is TGCGCCAGCAGTGCCCACGATTTCAGGGGTGTCGATGGCTACACCTTC.